There are a few counts of the clone carrying this TCR beta chain. Its matching antigen is unknown. This record comes from a study of T cell repertoires in cytomegalovirus infection. At the level of the study: An indication of both CMV infection and matching HLA type came from public TCR beta signatures. Study findings and constraints: Clonotypes of TCR beta that were HLA-C-restricted and CMV-specific dominated the ex vivo response.

Each CDR3 protein gets one entry after TCRdb re-called the reads with MiXCR. The table has around 300,000 distinct CDR3 sequences, under 25% seen once. There are 17 residues in the CDR3. Germline V gene data show CDR1 as DFQATT and CDR2 as SNEGSKA (reference sequence). Unmatched junction bases numbered 10, after V lost 2 bases and J lost 3 bases. This clonotype originated in a human donor in good health (CMV status not recorded). Some clones in this sample may be carry-over from other donors' samples. The material was cultured PBMCs, obtained from culture after CMV antigen stimulation. The rearrangement joins TRBV20-1 to TRBJ2-3, with 11 bases that match TRBD2. In nucleotides, the CDR3 is TGCAGTGCTAGACACCCAATAGCGGGAGGGCCAACAGATACGCAGTATTTT. This gives the protein CSARHPIAGGPTDTQYF.